This T cell receptor beta chain was sequenced for a study of blood T cell repertoires in COVID-19. Germline values: CDR1 SGHRS, CDR2 YFSETQ. The CDR3 is made up of 15 amino acids. Trimming took 2 bases from V and 0 from J; bases not matched to a gene: 2. A note on this clone: This sample also contains other DNA sequences that code for the same CDR3.

Here immunoSEQ multiplex PCR was the method, and the copy in TCRdb shows in-frame clones only, minus some. The data show over 250,000 clones, around 91% seen once. The source of this sequence is a woman aged 55-70 years with acute or convalescent COVID-19. The sequenced material came from peripheral blood. This rearrangement joins TRBV5-1 to TRBJ1-5; 7 bases align to TRBD1. For the CDR3, the DNA is TGCGCCAGCAGCTTACAGGGGTATAGCAATCAGCCCCAGCATTTT. Its translation is CASSLQGYSNQPQHF.